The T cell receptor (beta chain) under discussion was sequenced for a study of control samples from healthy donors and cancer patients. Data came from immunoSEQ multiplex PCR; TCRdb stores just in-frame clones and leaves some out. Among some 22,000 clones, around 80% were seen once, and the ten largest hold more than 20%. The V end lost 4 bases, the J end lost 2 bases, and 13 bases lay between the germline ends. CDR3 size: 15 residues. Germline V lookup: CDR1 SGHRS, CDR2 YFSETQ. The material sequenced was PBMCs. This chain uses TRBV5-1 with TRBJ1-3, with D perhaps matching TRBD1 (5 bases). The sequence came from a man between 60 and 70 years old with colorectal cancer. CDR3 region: CASSPAGETGNTIYF. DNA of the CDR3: TGCGCCAGCAGCCCGGCGGGGGAAACTGGAAACACCATATATTTT.